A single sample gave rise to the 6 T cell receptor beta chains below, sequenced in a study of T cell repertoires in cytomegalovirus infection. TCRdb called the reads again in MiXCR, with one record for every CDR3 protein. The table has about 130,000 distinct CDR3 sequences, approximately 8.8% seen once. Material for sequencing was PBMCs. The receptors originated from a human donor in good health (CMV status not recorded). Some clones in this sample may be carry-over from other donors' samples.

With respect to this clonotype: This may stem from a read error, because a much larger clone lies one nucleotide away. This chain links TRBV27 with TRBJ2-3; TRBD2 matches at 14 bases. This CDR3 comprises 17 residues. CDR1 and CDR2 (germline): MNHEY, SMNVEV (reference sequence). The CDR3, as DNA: TGTGCCAGCAATTTACGACTAGCGGGGGGGCGAGGAGATACGCAGTATTTT. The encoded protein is CASNLRLAGGRGDTQYF.

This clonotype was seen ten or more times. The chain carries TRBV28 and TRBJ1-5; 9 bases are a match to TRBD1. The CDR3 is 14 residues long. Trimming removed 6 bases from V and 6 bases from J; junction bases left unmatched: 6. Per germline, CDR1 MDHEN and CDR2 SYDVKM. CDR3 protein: CASRSGTGSQPQHF. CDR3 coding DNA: TGTGCCAGCAGATCCGGGACAGGGAGTCAGCCCCAGCATTTT.

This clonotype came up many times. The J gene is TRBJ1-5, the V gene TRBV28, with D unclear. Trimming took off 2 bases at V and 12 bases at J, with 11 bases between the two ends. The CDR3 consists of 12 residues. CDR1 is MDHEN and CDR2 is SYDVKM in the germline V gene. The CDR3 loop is CASSLPVGLQHF. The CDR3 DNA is TGTGCCAGCAGTTTACCCGTTGGGCTCCAGCATTTT.

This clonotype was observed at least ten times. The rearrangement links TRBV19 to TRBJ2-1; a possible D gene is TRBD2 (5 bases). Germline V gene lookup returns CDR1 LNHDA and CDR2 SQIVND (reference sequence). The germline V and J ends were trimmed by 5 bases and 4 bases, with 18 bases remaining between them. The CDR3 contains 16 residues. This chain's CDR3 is CASSVIAISTYNEQFF. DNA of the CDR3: TGTGCCAGTAGTGTTATAGCGATCTCCACGTACAATGAGCAGTTCTTC.

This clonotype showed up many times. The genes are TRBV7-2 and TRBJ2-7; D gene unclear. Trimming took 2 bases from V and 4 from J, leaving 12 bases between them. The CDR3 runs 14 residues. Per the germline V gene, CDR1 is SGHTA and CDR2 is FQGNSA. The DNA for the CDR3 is TGTGCCAGCAGCTTAAGTCCGGGTAGATACGAGCAGTACTTC. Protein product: CASSLSPGRYEQYF.

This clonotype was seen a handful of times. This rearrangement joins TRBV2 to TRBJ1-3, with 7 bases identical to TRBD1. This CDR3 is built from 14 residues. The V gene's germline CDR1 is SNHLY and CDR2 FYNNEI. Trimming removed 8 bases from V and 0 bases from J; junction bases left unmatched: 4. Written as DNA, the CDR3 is TGTGCCAGCCACGCAGGGGGCTCTGGAAACACCATATATTTT. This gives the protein CASHAGGSGNTIYF. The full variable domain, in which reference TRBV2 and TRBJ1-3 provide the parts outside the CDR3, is EPEVTQTPSHQVTQMGQEVILRCVPISNHLYFYWYRQILGQKVEFLVSFYNNEISEKSEIFDDQFSVERPDGSNFTLKIRSTKLEDSAMYFCASHAGGSGNTIYFGEGSWLTVV.